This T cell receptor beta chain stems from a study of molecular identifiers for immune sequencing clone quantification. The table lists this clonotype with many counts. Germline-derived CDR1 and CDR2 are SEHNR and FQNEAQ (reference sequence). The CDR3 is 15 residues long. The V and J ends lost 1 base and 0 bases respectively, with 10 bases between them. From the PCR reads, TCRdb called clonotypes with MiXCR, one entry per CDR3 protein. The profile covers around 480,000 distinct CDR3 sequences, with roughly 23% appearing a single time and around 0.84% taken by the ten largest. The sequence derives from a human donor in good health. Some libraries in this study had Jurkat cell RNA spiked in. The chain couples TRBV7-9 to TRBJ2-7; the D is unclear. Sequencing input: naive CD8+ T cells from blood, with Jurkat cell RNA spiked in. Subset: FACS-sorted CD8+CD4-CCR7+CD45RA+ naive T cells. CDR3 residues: CASSLVARSSYEQYF. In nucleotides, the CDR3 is TGTGCCAGCAGCTTAGTAGCCCGGTCCTCCTACGAGCAGTACTTC.